The subject of this entry is one TCR beta chain. Only in-frame clones appear in the TCRdb table, and some are missing; sequencing was by immunoSEQ multiplex PCR. Of 20,000 to 25,000 clones in the sample, roughly 72% are singletons; the top ten hold about 21%. This entry belongs to a study of OX40 agonist ivuxolimab in advanced cancers. Study summary: Patients achieving partial responses numbered three: one hepatocellular carcinoma case and two cutaneous melanoma cases.

The CDR3 is 15 amino acids. This chain connects TRBV21-1 to TRBJ2-3; TRBD1 reflects the table's D call only, with no check against the DNA. TRBV21-1 is recorded as a pseudogene. The sequence came from an adult with an advanced solid tumor such as melanoma, head and neck, liver or kidney cancer. The source material was CD4+ or CD8+ T cells sorted from blood, sampled in a trial of the OX40 agonist ivuxolimab. CDR3 nucleotides: TGTGCCAGCCCGGGACAGGGCCATAGCACAGATACGCAGTATTTT. Protein sequence: CASPGQGHSTDTQYF.